This T cell receptor beta chain was profiled in a study of T cells in Graves' hyperthyroidism and ophthalmopathy. Trimming shortened V by 4 bases and J by 1 base, and 19 bases separated the two germline ends. The CDR3 has 17 amino acids. Germline V lookup: CDR1 SGHVS, CDR2 FNYEAQ. Amplified TCR beta CDR3 regions derived from RNA transcripts. HTBI primers were the set used in a first-round RT-PCR of the TCR CDR3. TCRdb re-derived calls from the multiplex PCR reads in MiXCR, one entry per CDR3 protein. The table records 450,000 to 650,000 distinct CDR3 sequences, about a fifth of them present only once.

Sequencing used blood. The sequence derives from a man between 18 and 29 years old with Graves' hyperthyroidism. The chain employs TRBV7-6 and TRBJ1-1, with a weak D call TRBD1 (6 bases). This chain's CDR3 is CASSSWGRLDKNTEAFF. CDR3 coding DNA: TGTGCCAGCAGCTCGTGGGGGCGGCTGGATAAGAACACTGAAGCTTTCTTT.